These 14 T cell receptor beta chains were all obtained from the same sample, sequenced in a study of human T cells and chemical hapten exposure. TCRdb fed the RACE reads into MiXCR, producing one record per CDR3 protein. In the table there are tens of thousands of distinct CDR3 sequences, around a tenth of which are singletons. Time point meaning: patch test 2, 6 weeks after DPC sensitization. Treatment of the sample: therapeutic diphenylcyclopropenone sensitization with weekly scalp DPC. The sample in question was whole blood, obtained in connection with sensitization to the hapten diphenylcyclopropenone (DPC). All receptors derive from a man aged 30 to 45 with alopecia areata. Some clones in this sample may be carry-over from other donors' samples.

The J gene is TRBJ2-1, the V gene TRBV28; the match to TRBD2 covers 12 bases. This CDR3 has 16 amino acids. V shed 6 bases and J 13 bases; nucleotides not matched to a gene: 16. Per germline, CDR1 MDHEN and CDR2 SYDVKM. The CDR3 here is CASSTSKTSGRKKQFF. The DNA of the CDR3 is TGTGCCAGCAGCACGTCGAAAACTAGCGGGAGGAAGAAACAGTTCTTC.

DNA for the CDR3: TGTGCCAGCAACGAGAGGCAGGGCGGAGAAAAACTGTTTTTT. Translating it yields CASNERQGGEKLFF. The V gene is TRBV7-8, the J gene TRBJ1-4; weak D call: TRBD1 (5 bases). CDR3 size: 14 residues. CDR1 and CDR2 (germline): SGHVS, FQNEAQ. Trimming removed 7 bases from V and 8 bases from J, with 17 bases in between. Full variable domain (outside the CDR3, taken from reference TRBV7-8 and TRBJ1-4): GAGVSQSPRYKVAKRGQDVALRCDPISGHVSLFWYQQALGQGPEFLTYFQNEAQLDKSGLPSDRFFAERPEGSVSTLKIQRTQQEDSAVYLCASNERQGGEKLFFGSGTQLSVL.

The chain couples TRBV29-1 to TRBJ2-2, with 10 nucleotides matching TRBD2. Per germline, CDR1 SQVTM and CDR2 ANQGSEA. V lost 4 bases, J lost 3 bases, and 2 bases stayed unmatched. The CDR3 runs to 14 residues. CDR3 in DNA: TGCAGCGTTGTAGCGGGGGGCCACACCGGGGAGCTGTTTTTT. Its translation is CSVVAGGHTGELFF.

This clonotype was counted ten times or more. The J gene is TRBJ1-5, the V gene TRBV6-2 or TRBV6-3; D remains ambiguous. This CDR3 comprises 12 residues. With 1 base removed from V and 4 bases from J, the gap between germline ends came to 2 bases. The germline CDR1 and CDR2 sequences are MNHEY and SVGEGT. DNA of the CDR3: TGTGCCAGCAGTTACTATAATCAGCCCCAGCATTTT. Residues: CASSYYNQPQHF.

A few counts support this clonotype. The chain combines TRBV19 with TRBJ1-1; D unresolved. From germline, CDR1 is LNHDA and CDR2 SQIVND (reference sequence). The CDR3 runs 13 residues. V gave up 1 base and J gave up 5 bases, with 8 bases separating them. Here the CDR3 DNA reads TGTGCCAGTAGTATAGCCCGAGGGACTGAAGCTTTCTTT. Amino acids: CASSIARGTEAFF.

This clonotype was seen repeatedly, ten times or more. This rearrangement joins TRBV7-6 to TRBJ2-7; unclear D gene. Germline CDR1 reads SGHVS; CDR2 reads FNYEAQ. V lost 1 base and J lost 3, with 22 bases in between. The CDR3 contains 18 residues. Here the CDR3 DNA reads TGTGCCAGCAGCTTAGTTGGATCGGAGATGTTTGGAAACTACGAGCAGTACTTC. As protein: CASSLVGSEMFGNYEQYF. Full variable domain (missing parts from reference TRBV7-6 and TRBJ2-7): GAGVSQSPRYKVTKRGQDVALRCDPISGHVSLYWYRQALGQGPEFLTYFNYEAQQDKSGLPNDRFSAERPEGSISTLTIQRTEQRDSAMYRCASSLVGSEMFGNYEQYFGPGTRLTVT.

The chain has TRBV6-6 and TRBJ2-5, with TRBD2 matching over 15 bases. Germline CDR1 is MNHNY and CDR2 is SVGAGI (reference sequence). The CDR3 is made up of 15 amino acids. The J segment lost 4 bases and the V segment lost 6 bases, leaving 3 bases of the junction unmatched. The CDR3 loop is CASSRGLAGGETQYF. CDR3 DNA sequence: TGTGCCAGCAGCCGGGGACTAGCGGGAGGAGAGACCCAGTACTTC.

This clonotype came up many times. V usage is TRBV20-1 and J usage is TRBJ2-6; D possibly corresponds to TRBD2 (5 bases). The CDR3 consists of 16 residues. V lost 6 bases to trimming and J lost 0 bases, with 15 bases between them. From germline, CDR1 is DFQATT and CDR2 SNEGSKA (reference sequence). The DNA of the CDR3 is TGCAGTGCCCCAACTAGTCGTGCCTCTGGGGCCAACGTCCTGACTTTC. Amino acid sequence: CSAPTSRASGANVLTF.

This clonotype was counted a few times. The V and J genes are TRBV11-2 and TRBJ2-1; D uncertain. V was clipped by 1 base and J by 16 bases, with 20 bases between them. This CDR3 contains 14 residues. The germline V gene has CDR1 SGHAT and CDR2 FQNNGV. The CDR3 spells CASSLALTSGPRFF. The CDR3 nucleotides read TGTGCCAGCAGCTTAGCCCTCACCTCGGGTCCCCGCTTCTTC.

This clonotype has a handful of counts. The J gene is TRBJ2-5, the V gene TRBV27; D gene uncertain. The V gene lost 2 bases and the J gene lost 4 bases, with 8 bases spanning the gap. CDR1 is MNHEY and CDR2 is SMNVEV in the germline V gene (reference sequence). The length of the CDR3 is 13 residues. The CDR3 DNA reads TGTGCCAGCAGTTTAAAAGAGCGAGAGACCCAGTACTTC. This encodes CASSLKERETQYF.

This clonotype has at least ten counts. The V and J genes are TRBV23-1 and TRBJ2-7, with TRBD1 identical over 9 bases. TRBV23-1 is identified as an open reading frame with a role that is uncertain. The J segment lost 6 bases and the V segment lost 0 bases, leaving 9 bases of the junction unmatched. The CDR3 is made up of 16 amino acids. CDR3 residues: CASSQSSRDRASEQYF. Here the CDR3 DNA reads TGCGCCAGCAGTCAATCCTCCCGGGACAGGGCATCCGAGCAGTACTTC.

The rearrangement joins TRBV6-6 to TRBJ2-3; 11 bases map to TRBD2. V gave up 4 bases and J gave up 5 bases; unmatched junction bases: 8. This CDR3 is 16 amino acids long. CDR1 MNHNY and CDR2 SVGAGI come from the germline V gene (reference sequence). The CDR3 spells CASSSPTSGVKDTQYF. The CDR3 nucleotides are TGTGCCAGCAGTTCCCCGACTAGCGGGGTGAAAGATACGCAGTATTTT.

The sample holds many counts of this clonotype. The chain recombines TRBV27 with TRBJ2-2; TRBD2 matches 8 bases. The CDR3 consists of 13 residues. V gave up 8 bases and J gave up 5 bases; unmatched junction bases: 4. The germline CDR1 and CDR2 sequences are MNHEY and SMNVEV (reference sequence). The CDR3 protein is CASGTRSTGELFF. The CDR3, as DNA: TGTGCCAGCGGGACTAGGAGTACCGGGGAGCTGTTTTTT.

This clonotype was picked up many times. This chain joins TRBV5-1 and TRBJ1-2; 12 nucleotides line up with TRBD1. V trimming: 6 bases; J trimming: 3 bases; junction bases outside the gene matches: 9. The CDR3 length is 16 residues. Germline CDR1 SGHRS, CDR2 YFSETQ. In nucleotides, the CDR3 is TGCGCCAGCACCATTTCCGGGACAGGGGGCGACTATGGCTACACCTTC. It encodes CASTISGTGGDYGYTF.